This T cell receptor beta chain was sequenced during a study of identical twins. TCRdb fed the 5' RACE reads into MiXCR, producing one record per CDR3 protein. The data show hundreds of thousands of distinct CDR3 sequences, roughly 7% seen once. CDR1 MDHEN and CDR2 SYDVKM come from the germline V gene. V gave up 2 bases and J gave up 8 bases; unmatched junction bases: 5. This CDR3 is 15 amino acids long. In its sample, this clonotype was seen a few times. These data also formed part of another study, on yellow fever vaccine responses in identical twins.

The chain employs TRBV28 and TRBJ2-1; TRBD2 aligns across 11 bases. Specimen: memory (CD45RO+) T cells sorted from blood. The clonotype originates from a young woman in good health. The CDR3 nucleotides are TGTGCCAGCAGTTTAATAGCGGGGGGGCTCTATGAGCAGTTCTTC. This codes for CASSLIAGGLYEQFF.